The 28 T cell receptor beta chains in this list originate from one sample, sequenced in a study of metastatic and nonmetastatic thyroid tumors. Every patient underwent thyroid surgery untreated. TCRdb recomputed clones from the PCR reads via MiXCR. The data hold 30,000 to 35,000 clones, with approximately 19% observed a single time. Sequenced: blood. The receptors here all came from a female donor with papillary thyroid cancer or a benign thyroid nodule (not recorded which). Some clones in this sample may be carry-over from other donors' samples.

The chain carries TRBV4-1 and TRBJ1-2; weak D call: TRBD1 (5 bases). The CDR3 has 14 amino acids. Germline values: CDR1 MGHRA, CDR2 YSYEKL. Trimming stripped 0 bases from V and 12 bases from J, with 17 bases between. Here the CDR3 reads CASSQEGSRELHTF. The DNA of the CDR3 is TGCGCCAGCAGCCAAGAAGGGTCCAGGGAACTCCACACCTTC.

This clone was seen repeatedly, ten times or more. The chain carries TRBV29-1 and TRBJ2-1, with 7 bases fitting TRBD2. The V segment lost 4 bases and the J segment 7 bases; nucleotides outside the gene matches: 10. This CDR3 contains 14 residues. Germline V lookup: CDR1 SQVTM, CDR2 ANQGSEA. CDR3 nucleotides: TGCAGCGTTGCAATGTGGGAGGGATTGAATGAGCAGTTCTTC. Protein: CSVAMWEGLNEQFF.

This clone was detected many times. J is TRBJ1-4 and V is TRBV20-1; 7 bases fit TRBD1. Germline assignment: CDR1 DFQATT and CDR2 SNEGSKA (reference sequence). Germline trimming cut 8 bases from V and 6 bases from J; bases unmatched to any gene: 9. CDR3 length: 13 amino acids. The CDR3 region is CSTRTGGYEKLFF. For the CDR3, the DNA is TGCAGTACGAGGACAGGTGGTTATGAAAAACTGTTTTTT.

V and J are TRBV10-1 and TRBJ2-3; D might be TRBD2 (6 bases). Germline lookup yields CDR1 WNHNN and CDR2 SYGVQD (reference sequence). The CDR3 consists of 15 residues. Between the trimmed V and J ends, which lost 3 bases and 1 base, there was a span of 11 bases. The CDR3 DNA is TGCGCCAGCAGTGACGGGAGCGGAGGCACAGATACGCAGTATTTT. Translated: CASSDGSGGTDTQYF.

In this sample, this clone turned up many times. The chain combines TRBV4-2 with TRBJ1-6; 7 bases fit TRBD1. The junction had 2 bases not matched to a gene; V was cut back by 1 base and J by 5 bases. Germline V CDR1 and CDR2: LGHNA, YNFKEQ. The CDR3 totals 15 residues. The CDR3 reads CASSQGDRNNSPLHF. Written as DNA, the CDR3 is TGTGCCAGCAGCCAAGGGGACAGAAATAATTCACCCCTCCACTTT.

This clone was observed many times. The chain joins TRBV12-3 or TRBV12-4 to TRBJ1-1; D gene uncertain. V lost 3 bases, J lost 3 bases, and 5 bases lay in between. The CDR3 runs to 12 residues. CDR3 loop: CASSFGDTEAFF. CDR3 DNA sequence: TGTGCCAGCAGTTTTGGTGACACTGAAGCTTTCTTT.

This clone has a handful of counts. The chain is built from TRBV27 and TRBJ2-7, with TRBD2 identical over 14 bases. The CDR3 sequence is 16 residues long. V gave up 4 bases and J gave up 7 bases; unmatched junction bases: 9. In germline, CDR1 is MNHEY, CDR2 SMNVEV (reference sequence). The CDR3 DNA reads as TGTGCCAGCAGTTCGGGACTAGCGGGAGTGAAGGGGGAGCAGTACTTC. This encodes CASSSGLAGVKGEQYF.

In its sample, this clone was seen many times. J is TRBJ2-7 and V is TRBV20-1; D not certain. The V end was cut by 4 bases, the J end by 1 base, with 11 bases between. Looked up from germline, CDR1 is DFQATT and CDR2 is SNEGSKA (reference sequence). The CDR3 contains 13 residues. The CDR3 DNA follows: TGCAGTGCTACCCCCGACTGGTCCTACGAGCAGTACTTC. Translating it yields CSATPDWSYEQYF.

Turning to this clone: Here the CDR3 omits its conserved ending phenylalanine or tryptophan, so a read error is the likely source. The DNA is left out, because the CDR3 cannot be placed on it with certainty; the CDR3 is given as TCRdb lists it. V usage is TRBV7-9 and J usage is TRBJ2-6; the table's D call, TRBD2, was not checked against the DNA. Germline CDR1 and CDR2: SEHNR and FQNEAQ (reference sequence). The CDR3 spans 12 amino acids, including both terminal residues. CDR3 loop: CASSLSGRGPSG.

The J gene is TRBJ1-1, the V gene TRBV7-9; unclear D gene. The germline V gene has CDR1 SEHNR and CDR2 FQNEAQ (reference sequence). The V end lost 7 bases, the J end lost 5 bases, and 20 bases lay between the germline ends. The CDR3 loop spans 15 amino acids. The CDR3 protein is CASTAQFPGRTEAFF. CDR3 coding DNA: TGTGCCAGCACCGCCCAATTCCCAGGTAGGACTGAAGCTTTCTTT. The complete variable domain, with remaining parts taken from reference TRBV7-9 and TRBJ1-1, reads DTGVSQNPRHKITKRGQNVTFRCDPISEHNRLYWYRQTLGQGPEFLTYFQNEAQLEKSRLLSDRFSAERPKGSFSTLEIQRTEQGDSAMYLCASTAQFPGRTEAFFGQGTRLTVV.

At least ten counts were recorded for this clone. The chain has TRBV20-1 and TRBJ2-7, with 9 bases matching TRBD1. This CDR3 contains 14 residues. Germline V CDR1 and CDR2: DFQATT, SNEGSKA (reference sequence). V was pared by 5 bases and J by 3 bases, with 8 bases of the junction left unmatched. In DNA, the CDR3 is TGCAGTGCTTTTCGGACAGGGGCGGGCTACGAGCAGTACTTC. This translates into CSAFRTGAGYEQYF.

This clone is termed large (0.1 to 1%). The chain combines TRBV6-5 with TRBJ1-6; D may be TRBD1 (6 bases). CDR1 is MNHEY, CDR2 SVGAGI, per germline. The CDR3 is made up of 16 amino acids. Trimming pared 0 bases from V and 6 bases from J, leaving 12 bases between. For the CDR3, the DNA is TGTGCCAGCAGTTACTCTGGGGACACCGCTAATTCACCCCTCCACTTT. Protein: CASSYSGDTANSPLHF.

In this sample, this clone turned up many times. The V call is TRBV6-1, the J call TRBJ2-5; 9 bases map to TRBD2. CDR3 length: 16 amino acids. J was trimmed by 0 bases and V by 5 bases; bases with no gene match: 7. Germline V CDR1 and CDR2: MNHNS, SASEGT. The DNA of the CDR3 is TGTGCCAGCAGTCCTGGGAGCGGGGGGAACCAAGAGACCCAGTACTTC. Translated: CASSPGSGGNQETQYF.

V and J are TRBV10-3 and TRBJ2-3; D ambiguous. V was clipped by 4 bases and J by 4 bases, with 15 bases between them. The CDR3 consists of 15 residues. Germline loops: CDR1 ENHRY, CDR2 SYGVKD. The CDR3 region has the DNA TGTGCCATCAGTGCGGCAGGAACCAGCCCAGATACGCAGTATTTT. Translation gives CAISAAGTSPDTQYF.

By share, this clone ranks as medium-sized. V gene TRBV12-3 or TRBV12-4 combines with J gene TRBJ2-3; D perhaps matches TRBD1 (6 bases). V lost 5 bases and J 0 bases, leaving 9 bases between the germline ends. The CDR3 has 14 residues. CDR3 in amino acids: CASSKQGSTDTQYF. CDR3 nucleotide sequence: TGTGCCAGCAGTAAACAGGGCAGCACAGATACGCAGTATTTT.

This clone was recorded many times. The gene calls are TRBV5-1 and TRBJ2-3; tentatively, D is TRBD2 (5 bases). CDR1 and CDR2 from the germline V gene are SGHRS and YFSETQ. V dropped 4 bases and J dropped 4 bases, with 13 bases sitting between them. The CDR3 extends over 14 amino acids. The CDR3 here is CASSPGSWADTQYF. Written as DNA, the CDR3 is TGCGCCAGCAGCCCGGGGTCATGGGCAGATACGCAGTATTTT.

The chain combines TRBV28 with TRBJ2-3, with D hard to call. In germline, CDR1 is MDHEN, CDR2 SYDVKM. V was pared by 6 bases and J by 5 bases, with 18 bases between. CDR3 length equals 15 residues. CDR3 sequence: CASRSGSSHLDTQYF. The CDR3 DNA reads TGTGCCAGCAGATCCGGGTCCAGCCATTTAGATACGCAGTATTTT.

This clone was counted a few times. This chain links TRBV9 with TRBJ2-3, with D hard to call. V was pared by 0 bases and J by 0 bases, with 5 bases between. Germline values: CDR1 SGDLS, CDR2 YYNGEE. This CDR3 is 14 amino acids long. CDR3 DNA sequence: TGTGCCAGCAGCGTAGCGGCTAGCACAGATACGCAGTATTTT. Translated, it gives CASSVAASTDTQYF.

The chain has TRBV4-2 and TRBJ1-1, with D possibly TRBD1 on 6 matching bases. The V gene's germline CDR1 is LGHNA and CDR2 YNFKEQ. The CDR3 has 14 amino acids. The V end lost 4 bases, the J end lost 6 bases, and 15 bases lay between the germline ends. This chain's CDR3 is CASSPQGPGAEAFF. The CDR3, as DNA: TGTGCCAGCAGCCCACAGGGTCCGGGCGCTGAAGCTTTCTTT.

Note on this clone: An end of the junction does not agree with germline; a read error may underlie this. The chain employs TRBV24-1 and TRBJ2-1; 7 bases line up with TRBD1. This CDR3 has 16 residues. CDR1 and CDR2 from the germline V gene are KGHDR and SFDVKD. CDR3 coding DNA: TGTGCCACCAGTGACCGCGGACAGGCCCCCTCCAATGACCAGTTCTTC. Encoded protein: CATSDRGQAPSNDQFF.

A few counts support this clone. The chain joins TRBV12-3 or TRBV12-4 to TRBJ2-1; D may match TRBD1 or TRBD2 (6 bases each). Trimming pared 7 bases from V and 4 bases from J, leaving 14 bases between. This CDR3 comprises 14 residues. The CDR3 region is CASTPGDMYNEQFF. The CDR3 DNA is TGTGCCAGCACCCCGGGGGACATGTACAATGAGCAGTTCTTC.

The CDR3 is CASSLSGDYNEQFF. The DNA for the CDR3 is TGTGCCAGCAGCTTGAGCGGAGACTACAATGAGCAGTTCTTC. The rearrangement links TRBV7-3 to TRBJ2-1; D may be TRBD2 (5 bases). The germline V gene has CDR1 SGHTA and CDR2 FQGTGA. V lost 3 bases and J 3 bases, leaving 9 bases between the germline ends. CDR3 length equals 14 residues.

This clone occurred many times. Here the CDR3 reads CASSYDRGDTQYF. CDR3 nucleotide sequence: TGTGCCAGCAGCTACGACAGGGGCGATACGCAGTATTTT. The chain uses TRBV7-2 and TRBJ2-3, with 8 positions matching TRBD1. Germline V lookup: CDR1 SGHTA, CDR2 FQGNSA. V was pared by 4 bases and J by 6 bases, with 3 bases of the junction left unmatched. The CDR3 has 13 amino acids.

The chain recombines TRBV19 with TRBJ2-2; 10 bases align to TRBD2. With 9 bases clipped from V and 7 bases from J, the junction kept 11 bases outside the gene matches. Germline V CDR1 and CDR2: LNHDA, SQIVND (reference sequence). This CDR3 is built from 15 residues. This CDR3 is CASLRLAGPYGELFF. The CDR3 DNA sequence: TGTGCCAGCCTGCGACTAGCGGGTCCTTACGGGGAGCTGTTTTTT.

This clone occurred a few times. This may come from a read error, since a much larger clone is one base off. The chain is built from TRBV18 and TRBJ2-7; 7 bases map to TRBD1. This CDR3 has 14 amino acids. Germline V CDR1 and CDR2: KGHSH, LQKENI. CDR3 protein: CASPPEGQSYEQYF. CDR3 DNA sequence: TGTGCCAGCCCACCAGAGGGACAGAGCTACGAGCAGTACTTC.

At least ten counts were recorded for this clone. Relative to the germline gene, one junction end is altered; a read error may explain this. The chain is built from TRBV7-7 and TRBJ1-3; 8 nucleotides line up with TRBD1. Germline CDR1 is SSHAT and CDR2 is FNYEAQ (reference sequence). This CDR3 region has 14 residues. The CDR3 DNA reads TGTGCTAGCAGCCGCGGGACAGGTGGAAACACCATATATTTT. Amino acids: CASSRGTGGNTIYF.

In its sample, this clone was seen many times. V is TRBV29-1 and J is TRBJ1-2; a possible D gene is TRBD1 (6 bases). The CDR3 totals 11 residues. CDR1 is SQVTM, CDR2 ANQGSEA, per germline. Trimming left V 6 bases short and J 7 bases short, with 12 bases between. In DNA, the CDR3 is TGCAGCGTGGGGCGGGGGCCTGGCTACACCTTC. Protein sequence: CSVGRGPGYTF.

The chain uses TRBV6-4 and TRBJ2-2, with 10 bases matching TRBD1. CDR1 is MRHNA and CDR2 is SNTAGT in the germline V gene. The length of the CDR3 is 15 residues. The V segment lost 6 bases and the J segment 3 bases; nucleotides outside the gene matches: 4. In DNA, the CDR3 is TGTGCCAGCAGGCCCGGGACAGGGGACACCGGGGAGCTGTTTTTT. This gives the protein CASRPGTGDTGELFF.